These 18 T cell receptor beta chains were sequenced from one sample in a study of cytotoxic CD8 clonotypes in ibrutinib-treated CLL. Generated by immunoSEQ multiplex PCR, the TCRdb table keeps only in-frame clones and is missing some. In the table there are roughly 250,000 clones, under 75% of which are singletons. The sequencing used PBMCs, collected after 24 months of ibrutinib treatment. The source is a human donor with chronic lymphocytic leukemia.

The chain employs TRBV7-9 and TRBJ2-7; either TRBD1 or TRBD2 may supply D (5 bases each). The CDR3 is made up of 16 amino acids. Per germline, CDR1 SEHNR and CDR2 FQNEAQ (reference sequence). V was shortened by 5 bases and J by 0 bases, with 17 bases between the two germline ends. The CDR3 loop reads CASSPVGTGSSYEQYF. CDR3 in DNA: TGTGCCAGCAGCCCCGTGGGGACCGGCAGCTCCTACGAGCAGTACTTC.

The CDR3 bases are TGTGCCAGCAGTTTTCTGGCTAGCGGTACTAATGAGCAGTTCTTC. This encodes CASSFLASGTNEQFF. The V and J genes are TRBV27 and TRBJ2-1, with TRBD2 matching over 7 bases. The CDR3 extends over 15 amino acids. In germline, CDR1 is MNHEY, CDR2 SMNVEV (reference sequence). V lost 3 bases and J lost 7; bases outside the gene matches: 9.

This clone was found a few times. The J gene is TRBJ1-1, the V gene TRBV14; D remains ambiguous. Germline assignment: CDR1 SGHDN and CDR2 FVKESK. V shed 1 base and J shed 4 bases, with 7 bases lying between them. The CDR3 totals 13 residues. The CDR3 spells CASSQGRSTEAFF. CDR3 nucleotide sequence: TGTGCCAGCAGCCAAGGGCGGTCCACTGAAGCTTTCTTT.

CDR3 loop: CASSAVHQETQYF. Here the CDR3 DNA reads TGTGCCAGCAGTGCGGTCCACCAAGAGACCCAGTACTTC. The chain recombines TRBV2 with TRBJ2-5; D gene unclear. Trimming left V 4 bases short and J 0 bases short, with 6 bases between. Germline V gene data show CDR1 as SNHLY and CDR2 as FYNNEI. CDR3 length: 13 amino acids.

The rearrangement joins TRBV7-9 to TRBJ2-3, with 7 bases aligning to TRBD1. Trimming removed 5 bases from V and 2 bases from J; junction bases left unmatched: 7. Germline V lookup: CDR1 SEHNR, CDR2 FQNEAQ (reference sequence). CDR3 length: 15 amino acids. DNA for the CDR3: TGTGCCAGCAGCACGGGACAGCCCCTCACAGATACGCAGTATTTT. Encoded protein: CASSTGQPLTDTQYF. The full variable domain, completed using reference TRBV7-9 and TRBJ2-3, is DTGVSQNPRHKITKRGQNVTFRCDPISEHNRLYWYRQTLGQGPEFLTYFQNEAQLEKSRLLSDRFSAERPKGSFSTLEIQRTEQGDSAMYLCASSTGQPLTDTQYFGPGTRLTVL.

The chain recombines TRBV28 with TRBJ2-3; TRBD1 might be the D (6 bases). The CDR3 extends over 14 amino acids. Trimming stripped 10 bases from V and 0 bases from J, with 14 bases between. CDR1 MDHEN and CDR2 SYDVKM come from the germline V gene. Here the CDR3 DNA reads TGTGCCATCCAGGGGCAGGGGAGCACAGATACGCAGTATTTT. Translated, it gives CAIQGQGSTDTQYF.

This rearrangement joins TRBV10-3 to TRBJ1-2, with 7 bases matching TRBD1. The CDR3 sequence is 15 residues long. Trimming at V came to 3 bases and at J to 8 bases, leaving 12 bases not matched to a gene. Germline values: CDR1 ENHRY, CDR2 SYGVKD. DNA for the CDR3: TGTGCCATCAGTGACTCCGGACAGGCGGGTAGGGGCTACACCTTC. This sequence encodes CAISDSGQAGRGYTF.

CDR3 residues: CASSTGLVTGGHEQYF. In nucleotides, the CDR3 is TGTGCCAGCTCAACGGGGCTGGTGACAGGGGGGCACGAGCAGTACTTC. The gene calls are TRBV18 and TRBJ2-7; 9 bases align to TRBD1. This CDR3 is 16 amino acids long. Losses at the gene ends were 5 bases for V and 5 bases for J; bases not matched to a gene: 13. Per the germline V gene, CDR1 is KGHSH and CDR2 is LQKENI.

This chain joins TRBV30 and TRBJ1-1; no reliable D call. Trimming pared 2 bases from V and 8 bases from J, leaving 9 bases between. Per the germline V gene, CDR1 is GTSNPN and CDR2 is SVGIG (reference sequence). This CDR3 region has 11 residues. The CDR3 DNA reads TGTGCCTGGAGTAGGTTGATAGAAGCTTTCTTT. This codes for CAWSRLIEAFF.

This clone was seen a handful of times. The chain links TRBV27 to TRBJ2-3, with no clear D. The CDR3 spans 14 residues. V was trimmed by 5 bases and J by 3 bases, leaving 12 bases between them. Germline values: CDR1 MNHEY, CDR2 SMNVEV (reference sequence). The CDR3: CASSVGRGTDTQYF. The CDR3 nucleotides read TGTGCCAGCAGTGTAGGACGTGGGACAGATACGCAGTATTTT.

This chain links TRBV28 with TRBJ2-7; 8 nucleotides align to TRBD2. CDR3 size: 13 residues. The J segment lost 1 base and the V segment lost 8 bases, leaving 4 bases of the junction unmatched. Per the germline V gene, CDR1 is MDHEN and CDR2 is SYDVKM. CDR3 bases: TGTGCCAGCCTGGGACTAGTATCCTACGAGCAGTACTTC. Translating it yields CASLGLVSYEQYF. Full variable domain (rest looked up from reference TRBV28 and TRBJ2-7): DVKVTQSSRYLVKRTGEKVFLECVQDMDHENMFWYRQDPGLGLRLIYFSYDVKMKEKGDIPEGYSVSREKKERFSLILESASTNQTSMYLCASLGLVSYEQYFGPGTRLTVT.

The chain employs TRBV27 and TRBJ1-1; D is ambiguous. The germline CDR1 and CDR2 sequences are MNHEY and SMNVEV (reference sequence). V was trimmed by 4 bases and J by 7 bases, leaving 13 bases between them. This CDR3 is built from 13 residues. The CDR3 spells CASSSWNVDEAFF. In DNA form, the CDR3 reads TGTGCCAGCAGTTCGTGGAATGTAGATGAAGCTTTCTTT.

In DNA form, the CDR3 reads TGTGCCAGCAGCGTAGAGTTGGGATTGTCTGGGGCCAACGTCCTGACTTTC. As protein: CASSVELGLSGANVLTF. This chain joins TRBV9 and TRBJ2-6; the D is unclear. The germline V and J ends were trimmed by 0 bases and 1 base, with 11 bases remaining between them. The CDR3 covers 17 residues. The germline gives CDR1 SGDLS, CDR2 YYNGEE.

The V and J genes are TRBV5-1 and TRBJ2-2; TRBD1 is a possible D gene (6 bases). Germline CDR1 SGHRS, CDR2 YFSETQ. Trimming left V 6 bases short and J 6 bases short, with 18 bases between. The CDR3 length is 15 residues. The CDR3 bases are TGCGCCAGCACGCCCCAGACAGGTCGGGCCGGGGAGCTGTTTTTT. Its protein product is CASTPQTGRAGELFF.

The sample holds a few counts of this clone. This chain joins TRBV30 and TRBJ1-5; no firm D call. V shed 0 bases and J shed 4 bases, with 7 bases lying between them. From germline, CDR1 is GTSNPN and CDR2 SVGIG (reference sequence). This CDR3 has 13 amino acids. The CDR3 bases are TGTGCCTGGAGTGTCGGAGGGAATCAGCCCCAGCATTTT. Its translation is CAWSVGGNQPQHF.

The chain employs TRBV5-1 and TRBJ2-5; 7 bases match TRBD1. After removal of 4 bases from V and 4 bases from J, the junction contained 13 bases not matched to a gene. CDR1 and CDR2 (germline): SGHRS, YFSETQ. The CDR3 is 16 amino acids. For the CDR3, the DNA is TGCGCCAGCAGCCAAGGGGGCGGGTTCTTGCGAGAGACCCAGTACTTC. It codes for CASSQGGGFLRETQYF.

J is TRBJ1-5 and V is TRBV19; D gene ambiguous. The germline CDR1 and CDR2 sequences are LNHDA and SQIVND (reference sequence). This CDR3 is built from 12 residues. Trimming took 3 bases from V and 4 from J, leaving 4 bases between them. The CDR3 DNA follows: TGTGCCAGTAGTATGGCGAATCAGCCCCAGCATTTT. Its protein product is CASSMANQPQHF.

The rearrangement joins TRBV11-3 to TRBJ2-7; possible D gene TRBD1, 5 bases. Germline CDR1 SGHNT, CDR2 YENEEA. V dropped 6 bases and J dropped 4 bases, with 13 bases sitting between them. This CDR3 has 13 residues. CDR3 loop: CASSVTEQYEQYF. The CDR3 region has the DNA TGTGCCAGCAGTGTGACAGAGCAGTACGAGCAGTACTTC. Combining the CDR3 with reference TRBV11-3 and TRBJ2-7 gives the whole variable domain EAGVVQSPRYKIIEKKQPVAFWCNPISGHNTLYWYLQNLGQGPELLIRYENEEAVDDSQLPKDRFSAERLKGVDSTLKIQPAELGDSAVYLCASSVTEQYEQYFGPGTRLTVT.